The 18 T cell receptor beta chains listed next were all sequenced from one sample in a study of radiation and T cells in renal cell carcinoma. The assay was immunoSEQ multiplex PCR, and TCRdb's table has in-frame clones only and misses some. The sample yields about 86,000 clones, just under 85% seen once. Time point specified: blood 4 weeks post-SBRT, at nephrectomy. Indicated treatment: 15 Gy SBRT to primary tumor, nephrectomy 4 weeks later. The sample here was blood, taken from a patient whose treatment included radiotherapy and nephrectomy. All receptors derive from a man in his fifties or sixties with renal cell carcinoma.

The J gene is TRBJ1-5, the V gene TRBV7-6; D perhaps matches TRBD1 (6 bases). Trimming took off 0 bases at V and 7 bases at J, with 19 bases between the two ends. CDR3 length: 17 residues. The V gene's germline CDR1 is SGHVS and CDR2 FNYEAQ. The CDR3 protein is CASSLAATSRGGQPQHF. The CDR3 bases are TGTGCCAGCAGCTTAGCCGCGACGTCCAGGGGTGGACAGCCCCAGCATTTT. Combining the CDR3 with reference TRBV7-6 and TRBJ1-5 gives the whole variable domain GAGVSQSPRYKVTKRGQDVALRCDPISGHVSLYWYRQALGQGPEFLTYFNYEAQQDKSGLPNDRFSAERPEGSISTLTIQRTEQRDSAMYRCASSLAATSRGGQPQHFGDGTRLSIL.

This clone was counted a single time. This rearrangement joins TRBV6-1 to TRBJ2-2; maybe TRBD2 (5 bases). There are 14 residues in the CDR3. V was clipped by 1 base and J by 12 bases, with 15 bases between them. CDR1 is MNHNS, CDR2 SASEGT, per germline. The CDR3 loop is CASSEVEVPGQLFF. The CDR3 DNA follows: TGTGCCAGCAGTGAAGTGGAGGTACCCGGTCAGCTGTTTTTT.

The genes are TRBV6-5 and TRBJ2-7; perhaps TRBD2 as D (5 bases). This CDR3 spans 13 amino acids. Germline V gene lookup returns CDR1 MNHEY and CDR2 SVGAGI. Trimming took off 6 bases at V and 4 bases at J, with 13 bases between the two ends. The DNA of the CDR3 is TGTGCCAGCAGCCGCCGGGATGGATACGAGCAGTACTTC. Amino acids: CASSRRDGYEQYF.

The table lists this clone with a few counts. The chain joins TRBV7-8 to TRBJ2-7, with TRBD1 matching over 8 bases. The CDR3 contains 15 residues. Germline CDR1 is SGHVS and CDR2 is FQNEAQ. With V trimmed by 5 bases and J by 4 bases, 10 bases remained unmatched. The CDR3 coding sequence is TGTGCCAGCAGCCCGGAACATGGACAGGGTTACGAGCAGTACTTC. The encoded protein is CASSPEHGQGYEQYF.

The rearrangement links TRBV7-2 to TRBJ1-5, with unresolved D. CDR1 SGHTA and CDR2 FQGNSA come from the germline V gene. The germline V and J ends were trimmed by 2 bases and 5 bases, with 7 bases remaining between them. The CDR3 consists of 13 residues. This chain's CDR3 is CASSLTSDQPQHF. The CDR3 nucleotides are TGTGCCAGCAGCTTAACGTCCGATCAGCCCCAGCATTTT.

This rearrangement joins TRBV6-1 to TRBJ2-4; weak D call: TRBD2 (5 bases). Germline-derived CDR1 and CDR2 are MNHNS and SASEGT. CDR3 length: 12 amino acids. CDR3 amino acids: CAQGRSKNIQYF. Written as DNA, the CDR3 is TGTGCACAAGGGAGATCCAAAAACATTCAGTACTTC.

As regards this clone: A junction boundary mismatches the germline segment, possibly from a read error. V and J are TRBV7-7 and TRBJ2-2, with D possibly TRBD1 on 6 matching bases. CDR1 and CDR2 (germline): SSHAT, FNYEAQ (reference sequence). The CDR3 spans 18 residues. The CDR3 loop reads CASSPTPGGDRSTGELFF. Here the CDR3 DNA reads TGTGCTAGCAGCCCAACCCCTGGGGGCGACAGGTCCACCGGGGAGCTGTTTTTT. Supplemented by reference TRBV7-7 and TRBJ2-2, the full variable domain reads GAGVSQSPRYKVTKRGQDVTLRCDPISSHATLYWYQQALGQGPEFLTYFNYEAQPDKSGLPSDRFSAERPEGSISTLTIQRTEQRDSAMYRCASSPTPGGDRSTGELFFGEGSRLTVL.

V is TRBV4-1 and J is TRBJ1-2; tentative D call: TRBD1 (5 bases). V lost 3 bases to trimming and J lost 2 bases, with 10 bases between them. The CDR3 is 14 residues long. The germline CDR1 and CDR2 sequences are MGHRA and YSYEKL. This CDR3 reads CASSHQGRNYGYTF. CDR3 nucleotide sequence: TGCGCCAGCAGCCATCAGGGTCGGAACTATGGCTACACCTTC.

DNA for the CDR3: TGCAGCGTTGAAGAACGACTGCCCCTCAGTAGCATTAACCCCTATGGCTACACCTTC. It specifies CSVEERLPLSSINPYGYTF. The chain links TRBV29-1 to TRBJ1-2, with unresolved D. Germline CDR1 is SQVTM and CDR2 is ANQGSEA. This CDR3 has 19 amino acids. The germline V and J ends were trimmed by 0 bases and 4 bases, with 27 bases remaining between them.

The CDR3 spells CASRKTSGSDEQYF. The CDR3 DNA follows: TGTGCCAGCAGAAAGACTAGCGGGAGCGACGAGCAGTACTTC. The V call is TRBV27, the J call TRBJ2-7; 12 bases are a match to TRBD2. The germline gives CDR1 MNHEY, CDR2 SMNVEV (reference sequence). CDR3 length equals 14 residues. Trimming took 6 bases from V and 5 from J; bases not matched to a gene: 5.

This chain uses TRBV30 with TRBJ2-5; 12 bases match TRBD2. The CDR3 runs 16 residues. Germline CDR1 GTSNPN, CDR2 SVGIG (reference sequence). V shed 5 bases and J 5 bases; nucleotides not matched to a gene: 12. The CDR3: CAWASGGAGPTETQYF. CDR3 DNA sequence: TGTGCCTGGGCTAGCGGGGGGGCCGGCCCGACGGAGACCCAGTACTTC.

The chain uses TRBV19 and TRBJ2-5; 10 bases map to TRBD2. Losses at the gene ends were 4 bases for V and 6 bases for J; bases not matched to a gene: 5. This CDR3 region has 14 residues. Germline lookup yields CDR1 LNHDA and CDR2 SQIVND (reference sequence). The CDR3 DNA is TGTGCCAGTAGTACGTCTAGCGGGGGAAAGACCCAGTACTTC. Translation: CASSTSSGGKTQYF.

This clone was seen once. The genes are TRBV6-5 and TRBJ1-1, with 8 bases identical to TRBD1. Germline V gene sequence: CDR1 MNHEY, CDR2 SVGAGI. The junction had 7 bases not matched to a gene; V was cut back by 5 bases and J by 2 bases. This CDR3 comprises 15 residues. CDR3 in amino acids: CASSPWDRRNTEAFF. The DNA for the CDR3 is TGTGCCAGCAGTCCCTGGGACAGGCGTAACACTGAAGCTTTCTTT.

The rearrangement links TRBV27 to TRBJ2-5, with D uncertain. Trimming shortened V by 5 bases and J by 4 bases, and 11 bases separated the two germline ends. CDR1 and CDR2 from the germline V gene are MNHEY and SMNVEV (reference sequence). The CDR3 covers 13 residues. CDR3 nucleotide sequence: TGTGCCAGCAGTATTGGACGGCGAGAGACCCAGTACTTC. This codes for CASSIGRRETQYF.

The genes are TRBV7-6 and TRBJ2-3; TRBD2 agrees at 10 bases. The CDR3 extends over 14 amino acids. The J segment lost 5 bases and the V segment lost 10 bases, leaving 9 bases of the junction unmatched. CDR1 is SGHVS, CDR2 FNYEAQ, per germline. The CDR3 DNA reads as TGTGCCACCACTAAGGGACTAGCGAAAGATACGCAGTATTTT. Protein sequence: CATTKGLAKDTQYF.

The chain is built from TRBV10-3 and TRBJ1-2; the D is unclear. Trimming cost V 4 bases and J 6 bases, with 12 bases left between them. This CDR3 spans 13 amino acids. The germline CDR1 and CDR2 sequences are ENHRY and SYGVKD. The CDR3 nucleotides are TGTGCCATCAGTGTGTTCGGGCGCGATGGCTACACCTTC. The encoded protein is CAISVFGRDGYTF.

The DNA of the CDR3 is TGTGCCAGCAGCCAAGTTATAACGCGGGCGAGAACCTACGAGCAGTACTTC. Encoded protein: CASSQVITRARTYEQYF. The V gene is TRBV4-2, the J gene TRBJ2-7; possible D gene TRBD2, 5 bases. CDR3 length equals 17 residues. Germline lookup yields CDR1 LGHNA and CDR2 YNFKEQ. V lost 1 base and J 2 bases, leaving 18 bases between the germline ends.

The rearrangement uses TRBV28 and TRBJ1-2; TRBD1 matches at 11 bases. This CDR3 has 17 residues. In germline, CDR1 is MDHEN, CDR2 SYDVKM. V lost 1 base and J lost 5; bases outside the gene matches: 9. CDR3 coding DNA: TGTGCCAGCAGTTTATTGTCTGGGACAGGGGGAATATATGGCTACACCTTC. Translating it yields CASSLLSGTGGIYGYTF.